This TCR beta chain was recorded in a study of cytomegalovirus exposure and HLA in healthy donors. Study background: Genetic ancestry analysis placed more than 80% of the 400 or so donors that were genotyped in the Caucasian-associated cluster. Broader study findings: Earlier findings revealed that most TCR beta V segments proved productive either about 87% or about 30% of the time. Per published accounts, TCR beta sequences correctly predicted the HLA-A and HLA-B alleles of most subjects. The study flagged about 150 TCR beta chains as cytomegalovirus-associated.

PCR was performed using 60 Vbeta and 13 Jbeta primers. Measured with immunoSEQ multiplex PCR; TCRdb has only the in-frame clones, and not every one. Among approximately 100,000 clones, around 80% were seen once, and the ten largest hold roughly 1.9%. Worth noting for this clone: The target antigen is unknown.

CDR1 MDHEN and CDR2 SYDVKM come from the germline V gene. This CDR3 is 15 amino acids long. The V end lost 5 bases, the J end lost 0 bases, and 11 bases lay between the germline ends. The chain carries TRBV28 and TRBJ2-1; D gene ambiguous. This receptor was taken from a woman aged 35 to 49 in good health and CMV-seronegative. The sample was PBMCs. The DNA of the CDR3 is TGTGCCAGCAGTCATATTAGTAGCTCCTACAATGAGCAGTTCTTC. This sequence encodes CASSHISSSYNEQFF.